The 27 T cell receptor beta chains reported below all come from one sample, sequenced in a study of shared clonotypes between healthy human individuals. Assay used: immunoSEQ multiplex PCR; TCRdb lists only in-frame clones, some missing. The data show fewer than 1.6 million clones, 98% seen once. Sequencing input: naive CD4+ T cells sorted from blood. Described subset: CD45RA+ positively selected. The receptors come from a man aged 30-40 years in good health.

The genes are TRBV25-1 and TRBJ2-5; TRBD2 aligns across 12 bases. Trimming removed 3 bases from V and 5 bases from J; junction bases left unmatched: 7. There are 16 residues in the CDR3. Germline CDR1 reads MGHDK; CDR2 reads SYGVNS. CDR3: CASSDTTSGSRETQYF. CDR3 bases: TGTGCCAGCAGTGACACGACTAGCGGGAGTCGGGAGACCCAGTACTTC.

The gene calls are TRBV4-1 and TRBJ1-1; D remains unclear. Between the trimmed V and J ends, which lost 1 base and 8 bases, there was a span of 11 bases. Germline V gene sequence: CDR1 MGHRA, CDR2 YSYEKL. The CDR3 loop spans 13 amino acids. CDR3 nucleotide sequence: TGCGCCAGCAGCCAAGTGTTAGGAGAAGAAGCTTTCTTT. This gives the protein CASSQVLGEEAFF.

Worth noting for this clone: Other DNA variants within this sample encode the same CDR3. The chain combines TRBV7-2 with TRBJ2-1; 11 bases fit TRBD2. With 6 bases clipped from V and 7 bases from J, the junction kept 5 bases outside the gene matches. The CDR3 covers 14 residues. Germline V gene lookup returns CDR1 SGHTA and CDR2 FQGNSA. Here the CDR3 reads CASSLAGGGNEQFF. Written as DNA, the CDR3 is TGTGCCAGCAGTCTAGCGGGAGGTGGGAATGAGCAGTTCTTC.

The chain uses TRBV28 and TRBJ2-6, with 7 bases identical to TRBD1. The germline gives CDR1 MDHEN, CDR2 SYDVKM. This CDR3 is 16 amino acids long. The junction had 6 bases not matched to a gene; V was cut back by 5 bases and J by 2 bases. In DNA, the CDR3 is TGTGCCAGCAGTCTCCTAACAGGGGCTGGGGCCAACGTCCTGACTTTC. It yields the protein CASSLLTGAGANVLTF.

This clone appeared a single time. The chain joins TRBV28 to TRBJ1-2; D is ambiguous. The germline V and J ends were trimmed by 2 bases and 5 bases, with 9 bases remaining between them. CDR3 size: 13 residues. Germline assignment: CDR1 MDHEN and CDR2 SYDVKM. In DNA, the CDR3 is TGTGCCAGCAGTTTAATAGGGCAGTATGGCTACACCTTC. Its protein is CASSLIGQYGYTF.

The chain recombines TRBV29-1 with TRBJ2-7; no firm D call. Trimming cost V 2 bases and J 5 bases, with 7 bases left between them. The germline V gene encodes CDR1 SQVTM and CDR2 ANQGSEA. The CDR3 totals 11 residues. The CDR3 coding sequence is TGCAGCGTTGAAAACATTGACGAGCAGTACTTC. This sequence encodes CSVENIDEQYF.

CDR3 nucleotide sequence: TGCAGTGCTCTGGAGGAGACCCAGTACTTC. It codes for CSALEETQYF. V and J are TRBV20-1 and TRBJ2-5, with D unresolved. Germline CDR1 DFQATT, CDR2 SNEGSKA (reference sequence). V was trimmed by 5 bases and J by 5 bases, leaving 6 bases between them. The CDR3 length is 10 residues.

Written as DNA, the CDR3 is TGTGCCAGCTCATCCGGGACGGTGAGCTCCTACGAGCAGTACTTC. It encodes CASSSGTVSSYEQYF. This chain joins TRBV18 and TRBJ2-7; D may correspond to TRBD1 or TRBD2 (5 bases each). The germline gives CDR1 KGHSH, CDR2 LQKENI. There are 15 residues in the CDR3. V shed 5 bases and J shed 0 bases, with 14 bases lying between them.

This rearrangement joins TRBV30 to TRBJ2-3; D ambiguous. Germline V CDR1 and CDR2: GTSNPN, SVGIG (reference sequence). The CDR3 runs 13 residues. With 1 base removed from V and 7 bases from J, the gap between germline ends came to 12 bases. Here the CDR3 reads CAWSAIWTYTQYF. The CDR3, as DNA: TGTGCCTGGAGTGCCATATGGACGTATACGCAGTATTTT.

This clone appeared once. This chain uses TRBV9 with TRBJ2-7; perhaps TRBD1 as D (6 bases). V was shortened by 6 bases and J by 3 bases, with 22 bases between the two germline ends. The CDR3 is 16 amino acids. CDR1 and CDR2 (germline): SGDLS, YYNGEE. CDR3 residues: CASTSPPDRPNYEQYF. In nucleotides, the CDR3 is TGTGCCAGCACCTCGCCCCCCGACAGGCCCAACTACGAGCAGTACTTC.

The chain carries TRBV5-1 and TRBJ2-5; TRBD2 might be the D (5 bases). Germline V gene lookup returns CDR1 SGHRS and CDR2 YFSETQ. The CDR3 spans 16 residues. Trimming took 3 bases from V and 3 from J, leaving 18 bases between them. The CDR3 bases are TGCGCCAGCAGCTACATCGGACTGCCCTCCGAAGAGACCCAGTACTTC. Protein product: CASSYIGLPSEETQYF.

CDR3 in DNA: TGTGCCAGCAGCTTAGTTAGCGGGAGGATGTACAATGAGCAGTTCTTC. Its protein is CASSLVSGRMYNEQFF. V usage is TRBV11-2 and J usage is TRBJ2-1; 10 nucleotides agree with TRBD2. This CDR3 spans 16 amino acids. V trimming: 1 base; J trimming: 4 bases; junction bases outside the gene matches: 4. CDR1 SGHAT and CDR2 FQNNGV come from the germline V gene.

The rearrangement uses TRBV7-2 and TRBJ2-5; the D gene is possibly TRBD2 (6 bases). V dropped 5 bases and J dropped 5 bases, with 15 bases sitting between them. CDR3 length equals 14 residues. Germline-derived CDR1 and CDR2 are SGHTA and FQGNSA. In DNA form, the CDR3 reads TGTGCCAGCAGCCAGCAGAAGGGGAGGGAGACCCAGTACTTC. Protein product: CASSQQKGRETQYF.

This clone was detected once. The rearrangement uses TRBV7-8 and TRBJ2-5; 7 bases align to TRBD2. Germline lookup yields CDR1 SGHVS and CDR2 FQNEAQ. The CDR3 spans 13 residues. The V segment lost 5 bases and the J segment 5 bases; nucleotides outside the gene matches: 5. The CDR3 sequence is CASSQGLVETQYF. CDR3 DNA sequence: TGTGCCAGCAGCCAAGGACTAGTGGAGACCCAGTACTTC.

This clone occurred once. V is TRBV5-8 and J is TRBJ2-2; the match to TRBD2 covers 12 bases. J gave up 5 bases and V 4 bases, and 12 bases lay outside the gene matches. This CDR3 region has 18 residues. From germline, CDR1 is SGHTS and CDR2 YDEGEE. CDR3: CASSHPVGLAGRTGELFF. The CDR3 nucleotides read TGTGCCAGCAGCCATCCCGTCGGACTAGCGGGAAGGACCGGGGAGCTGTTTTTT.

This chain uses TRBV7-6 with TRBJ2-3; weak D call: TRBD1 (5 bases). Trimming cost V 4 bases and J 1 base, with 15 bases left between them. Germline CDR1 is SGHVS and CDR2 is FNYEAQ. The CDR3 sequence is 16 residues long. The CDR3, as DNA: TGTGCCAGCAGCTCCCAGACAGTTTCACGCACAGATACGCAGTATTTT. Residues: CASSSQTVSRTDTQYF.

The chain is built from TRBV5-1 and TRBJ2-4; D perhaps matches TRBD1 (6 bases). Trimming took 4 bases from V and 6 from J, leaving 32 bases between them. The CDR3 is 20 amino acids. CDR1 and CDR2 from the germline V gene are SGHRS and YFSETQ. The CDR3 here is CASSPLPLSDSWRTVNIQYF. Here the CDR3 DNA reads TGCGCCAGCAGCCCACTTCCTCTCTCGGACAGCTGGAGAACGGTAAACATTCAGTACTTC.

This chain uses TRBV28 with TRBJ2-7; 9 bases fit TRBD1. The CDR3 covers 13 residues. V lost 3 bases to trimming and J lost 7 bases; unmatched junction nucleotides: 4. CDR1 MDHEN and CDR2 SYDVKM come from the germline V gene. The CDR3 sequence: CASSFRTGVEQYF. DNA of the CDR3: TGTGCCAGCAGTTTTAGGACAGGGGTTGAGCAGTACTTC.

This chain links TRBV7-6 with TRBJ2-3, with a tentative D call TRBD2 (5 bases). Trimming left V 3 bases short and J 5 bases short, with 12 bases between. The CDR3 length is 14 residues. Germline V lookup: CDR1 SGHVS, CDR2 FNYEAQ. Here the CDR3 reads CASSFSVGIDTQYF. CDR3 nucleotide sequence: TGTGCCAGCAGCTTTAGCGTCGGGATAGATACGCAGTATTTT.

The V and J genes are TRBV7-9 and TRBJ1-1; D not certain. The V gene's germline CDR1 is SEHNR and CDR2 FQNEAQ (reference sequence). The V and J ends lost 4 bases and 0 bases respectively, with 12 bases between them. This CDR3 spans 15 amino acids. The CDR3 here is CASSSLWEMNTEAFF. CDR3 DNA sequence: TGTGCCAGCAGCTCTCTTTGGGAGATGAACACTGAAGCTTTCTTT.

This chain connects TRBV29-1 to TRBJ2-1; no clear D gene. V lost 7 bases and J lost 4, with 8 bases in between. The CDR3 contains 11 residues. The V gene's germline CDR1 is SQVTM and CDR2 ANQGSEA. CDR3 DNA sequence: TGCAGCGCCCGTACATACAATGAGCAGTTCTTC. Translated, it gives CSARTYNEQFF.

The rearrangement uses TRBV5-4 and TRBJ2-2; no reliable D call. Germline CDR1 SGHNT, CDR2 YYREEE (reference sequence). With 0 bases removed from V and 5 bases from J, the gap between germline ends came to 8 bases. The CDR3 sequence is 14 residues long. DNA for the CDR3: TGTGCCAGCAGCTTGGATTGGCAGACCGGGGAGCTGTTTTTT. Its protein product is CASSLDWQTGELFF.

The chain uses TRBV19 and TRBJ1-2, with unresolved D. Trimming removed 7 bases at V and 0 bases at J, with 12 bases between. Germline CDR1 is LNHDA and CDR2 is SQIVND (reference sequence). The CDR3 is 14 amino acids. The CDR3 DNA reads TGTGCCAGTACCGTGGCGGATACTAACTATGGCTACACCTTC. Protein product: CASTVADTNYGYTF.

The CDR3 bases are TGTGCCGCAGGTGGGGACCAAGAGACCCAGTACTTC. Encoded protein: CAAGGDQETQYF. The V call is TRBV10-3, the J call TRBJ2-5; D gene unclear. The CDR3 has 12 residues. Germline V lookup: CDR1 ENHRY, CDR2 SYGVKD. V was clipped by 11 bases and J by 0 bases, with 10 bases between them.

V is TRBV29-1 and J is TRBJ2-5; D uncertain. Trimming took off 5 bases at V and 2 bases at J, with 9 bases between the two ends. The CDR3 contains 12 residues. Germline lookup yields CDR1 SQVTM and CDR2 ANQGSEA. For the CDR3, the DNA is TGCAGCGTTTTGGGGTTACAAGAGACCCAGTACTTC. Protein: CSVLGLQETQYF.

In its sample, this clone was seen once. The chain carries TRBV5-1 and TRBJ1-2; D remains unclear. The CDR3 extends over 14 amino acids. V was cut by 0 bases and J by 8 bases, with 14 bases left in between. Germline CDR1 is SGHRS and CDR2 is YFSETQ. CDR3 sequence: CASSLEAATGGYTF. The CDR3 DNA sequence: TGCGCCAGCAGCTTGGAGGCGGCTACGGGGGGCTACACCTTC. The variable domain in full, completed from reference TRBV5-1 and TRBJ1-2, reads KAGVTQTPRYLIKTRGQQVTLSCSPISGHRSVSWYQQTPGQGLQFLFEYFSETQRNKGNFPGRFSGRQFSNSRSEMNVSTLELGDSALYLCASSLEAATGGYTFGSGTRLTVV.

CDR3 in amino acids: CASSSGPTHTGELFF. In DNA form, the CDR3 reads TGTGCCAGCAGCTCCGGACCGACCCACACCGGGGAGCTGTTTTTT. The chain couples TRBV7-2 to TRBJ2-2; no clear D gene. Trimming stripped 4 bases from V and 3 bases from J, with 12 bases between. Germline V gives CDR1 SGHTA, CDR2 FQGNSA. CDR3 length: 15 residues.